The 13 T cell receptor beta chains given below trace back to one sample, sequenced in a study of read filtering for tumor transcriptome and immune sequencing. From approximately 430 ng of RNA, a library with molecular barcoded alpha/delta and beta/gamma adaptors was made. Using its own MiXCR run on the reads, TCRdb lists one record per CDR3 protein. The sample has about 48,000 distinct CDR3 sequences; roughly 20% are singletons. The sequenced material came from a population of CD138-negative cells sorted from bone marrow. The receptor source for this set is a donor at least 40 years old with multiple myeloma.

This sequence joins TRBV6-5 and TRBJ1-5; possibly TRBD1 for D (6 bases). Per the germline V gene, CDR1 is MNHEY and CDR2 is SVGAGI. V lost 4 bases to trimming and J lost 3 bases, with 13 bases between them. CDR3 length equals 15 residues. Written as DNA, the CDR3 is TGTGCCAGCAGTTTGGACAGAAATCACAATCAGCCCCAGCATTTT. It is translated as CASSLDRNHNQPQHF.

The chain joins TRBV19 to TRBJ2-1; TRBD2 aligns across 7 bases. The germline V gene encodes CDR1 LNHDA and CDR2 SQIVND (reference sequence). This CDR3 spans 15 amino acids. V was pared by 3 bases and J by 9 bases, with 11 bases of the junction left unmatched. The CDR3 here is CASSIVTGGPSEQFF. The CDR3 DNA follows: TGTGCCAGTAGTATCGTTACGGGGGGACCTAGTGAGCAGTTCTTC.

This clonotype came up many times. The rearrangement uses TRBV5-1 and TRBJ2-3; no definite D call. The CDR3 runs to 14 residues. V lost 2 bases and J 4 bases, leaving 11 bases between the germline ends. The germline V gene encodes CDR1 SGHRS and CDR2 YFSETQ. In DNA, the CDR3 is TGCGCCAGCAGCTTTAGCCTCCCCCCAGATACGCAGTATTTT. Its translation: CASSFSLPPDTQYF.

This clonotype showed up just a few times. The chain couples TRBV7-2 to TRBJ1-1; no reliable D call. The length of the CDR3 is 13 residues. V was trimmed by 2 bases and J by 1 base, leaving 5 bases between them. Germline loops: CDR1 SGHTA, CDR2 FQGNSA. The DNA of the CDR3 is TGTGCCAGCAGCTTACTAGAGAACACTGAAGCTTTCTTT. Amino acids: CASSLLENTEAFF.

This chain links TRBV20-1 with TRBJ2-1, with 9 bases that match TRBD2. From germline, CDR1 is DFQATT and CDR2 SNEGSKA (reference sequence). Losses at the gene ends were 6 bases for V and 5 bases for J; bases not matched to a gene: 11. This CDR3 comprises 15 residues. The CDR3, as DNA: TGCAGTGCGGCCGATCCTAGCGGGGCCAACAATGAGCAGTTCTTC. Translated: CSAADPSGANNEQFF.

Concerning this clonotype itself: This may arise from a read error, as a much more abundant clone is one base away. The chain has TRBV20-1 and TRBJ1-2; D uncertain. The CDR3 is made up of 14 amino acids. Germline V gene sequence: CDR1 DFQATT, CDR2 SNEGSKA (reference sequence). V lost 1 base, J lost 1 base, and 10 bases lay in between. Written as DNA, the CDR3 is TGCAGTGCTAGAGGGGCAGACCGTAACTATGGCTACACCTTC. It encodes CSARGADRNYGYTF.

Turning to this clonotype: An end of the junction does not agree with germline; a read error may underlie this. V is TRBV11-2 and J is TRBJ2-6; 12 nucleotides match TRBD2. The CDR3 length is 17 residues. The germline CDR1 and CDR2 sequences are SGHAT and FQNNGV. CDR3 residues: CASSRLAGDSGANALTF. The CDR3, as DNA: TGTGCCAGCAGCCGACTAGCGGGGGACTCTGGGGCCAACGCCCTGACTTTC.

Many counts were recorded for this clonotype. This chain connects TRBV19 to TRBJ2-5; D is unclear. The germline gives CDR1 LNHDA, CDR2 SQIVND (reference sequence). V was cut by 5 bases and J by 2 bases, with 9 bases left in between. This CDR3 is 13 amino acids long. DNA of the CDR3: TGTGCCAGTAGTTGGGCCACGCAAGAGACCCAGTACTTC. Translating it yields CASSWATQETQYF.

The CDR3 region has the DNA TGCAGCGCCGGGACGGCCGAGGCTTTCTTT. Its translation is CSAGTAEAFF. The J gene is TRBJ1-1, the V gene TRBV29-1, with D tentatively TRBD1 (5 bases). Germline-derived CDR1 and CDR2 are SQVTM and ANQGSEA. The CDR3 consists of 10 residues. Between the trimmed V and J ends, which lost 7 bases and 11 bases, there was a span of 14 bases.

This clonotype was picked up many times. The chain links TRBV15 to TRBJ2-3; unclear D gene. The CDR3 is made up of 19 amino acids. V lost 0 bases to trimming and J lost 0 bases, with 19 bases between them. Germline CDR1 reads LNHNV; CDR2 reads YYDKDF (reference sequence). This CDR3 is CATSRERGSISPSTDTQYF. The CDR3 region has the DNA TGTGCCACCAGCAGAGAGAGAGGCAGTATAAGCCCTAGCACAGATACGCAGTATTTT.

This clonotype has at least ten counts. V is TRBV20-1 and J is TRBJ1-1; D gene uncertain. The V gene lost 6 bases and the J gene lost 6 bases, with 11 bases spanning the gap. The CDR3 covers 11 residues. Germline CDR1 and CDR2: DFQATT and SNEGSKA (reference sequence). CDR3 loop: CSAKHSAEAFF. The CDR3, as DNA: TGCAGTGCCAAACACTCCGCTGAAGCTTTCTTT.

This clonotype showed up many times. The CDR3 reads CASSSLLAEETQYF. DNA of the CDR3: TGTGCCAGCAGCTCGCTACTAGCGGAAGAGACCCAGTACTTC. This chain uses TRBV7-8 with TRBJ2-5; 8 bases line up with TRBD2. The CDR3 has 14 amino acids. With 4 bases clipped from V and 3 bases from J, the junction kept 4 bases outside the gene matches. CDR1 is SGHVS, CDR2 FQNEAQ, per germline. The variable domain in full, with the rest retrieved from reference TRBV7-8 and TRBJ2-5, is GAGVSQSPRYKVAKRGQDVALRCDPISGHVSLFWYQQALGQGPEFLTYFQNEAQLDKSGLPSDRFFAERPEGSVSTLKIQRTQQEDSAVYLCASSSLLAEETQYFGPGTRLLVL.

This clonotype was counted a single time. A much larger clone differs from this one at a single base, so this may be a read error. This likely comes from a read error, as the CDR3 has no conserved phenylalanine or tryptophan at its end. This chain connects TRBV23-1 to TRBJ2-1, with 8 bases that match TRBD1. TRBV23-1 is classed as an ORF, of uncertain function. J was trimmed by 7 bases and V by 0 bases; bases with no gene match: 11. This CDR3 is 17 amino acids long. CDR3 sequence reads: CASSQSPRTGSRNEQFY. Written as DNA, the CDR3 is TGCGCCAGCAGTCAATCCCCCCGGACAGGGAGTAGAAATGAGCAGTTCTAC.